The 14 T cell receptor beta chains below come from one sample, sequenced in a study of cytomegalovirus exposure and HLA in healthy donors. 13 Jbeta primers and 60 Vbeta primers were used for the PCR. Sequencing was performed with immunoSEQ multiplex PCR; in TCRdb, only in-frame clones are kept and a portion is missing. The sample carries about 180,000 clones, around three quarters recorded once. The specimen was PBMCs. The receptor set was obtained from a man aged 40-50 years in good health and CMV-seronegative.

This clone has just a few counts. The chain uses TRBV5-6 and TRBJ1-1; tentative D call: TRBD1 (6 bases). CDR1 and CDR2 (germline): SGHDT, YYEEEE. V was cut by 5 bases and J by 13 bases, with 18 bases left in between. The CDR3 has 12 amino acids. The chain's CDR3 is CASSSRALQGFF. CDR3 coding DNA: TGTGCCAGCAGTTCCCGGGCCCTACAGGGTTTCTTT.

V gene TRBV10-2 combines with J gene TRBJ1-1; TRBD1 matches at 8 bases. Trimming took 6 bases from V and 5 from J; bases not matched to a gene: 5. Per the germline V gene, CDR1 is WSHSY and CDR2 is SAAADI. The CDR3 extends over 13 amino acids. The CDR3 DNA follows: TGCGCCAGCAGCGGACAGGGTTGGACTGAAGCTTTCTTT. It is translated as CASSGQGWTEAFF.

The rearrangement links TRBV4-3 to TRBJ2-1, with D perhaps TRBD1 (5 bases). The ends were cut back, 1 base at V and 8 bases at J, with 9 bases in the middle. There are 13 residues in the CDR3. CDR1 and CDR2 from the germline V gene are LGHNA and YSLEER. CDR3 in amino acids: CASSQVQGYEQFF. CDR3 coding DNA: TGCGCCAGCAGCCAAGTGCAGGGCTATGAGCAGTTCTTC.

The CDR3 protein is CASRPPSVMGNEQFF. The DNA for the CDR3 is TGTGCCAGTAGACCACCTAGCGTGATGGGGAATGAGCAGTTCTTC. J is TRBJ2-1 and V is TRBV19, with TRBD2 as a possible D gene (6 bases). CDR1 LNHDA and CDR2 SQIVND come from the germline V gene (reference sequence). V lost 6 bases and J lost 7, with 19 bases in between. The CDR3 contains 15 residues.

This clone was found a few times. The rearrangement links TRBV6-5 to TRBJ1-1; TRBD1 might be the D (6 bases). V gave up 2 bases and J gave up 5 bases, with 12 bases separating them. The CDR3 has 14 residues. Germline V gene data show CDR1 as MNHEY and CDR2 as SVGAGI. The CDR3 protein is CASSYAGARTEAFF. CDR3 coding DNA: TGTGCCAGCAGTTACGCGGGGGCGCGGACTGAAGCTTTCTTT.

The chain carries TRBV28 and TRBJ1-2; D is unclear. V was trimmed by 1 base and J by 0 bases, leaving 9 bases between them. Looked up from germline, CDR1 is MDHEN and CDR2 is SYDVKM. The CDR3 has 15 amino acids. This chain's CDR3 is CASSLSTKANYGYTF. The CDR3 nucleotides read TGTGCCAGCAGTTTATCGACAAAAGCTAACTATGGCTACACCTTC.

The rearrangement joins TRBV7-9 to TRBJ2-2, with D tentatively TRBD2 (6 bases). The CDR3 consists of 16 residues. V gave up 3 bases and J gave up 3 bases, with 14 bases separating them. Germline CDR1 reads SEHNR; CDR2 reads FQNEAQ (reference sequence). CDR3: CASSLAGRLHTGELFF. The CDR3 region has the DNA TGTGCCAGCAGCTTGGCCGGGAGACTTCACACCGGGGAGCTGTTTTTT.

The chain carries TRBV5-1 and TRBJ1-2, with TRBD1 matching 8 bases. Per the germline V gene, CDR1 is SGHRS and CDR2 is YFSETQ. This CDR3 is built from 14 residues. The V and J ends lost 2 bases and 5 bases, in that order; junction bases with no gene match: 5. The CDR3: CASSLTTGEYGYTF. The CDR3 nucleotides read TGCGCCAGCAGCTTAACGACAGGGGAATATGGCTACACCTTC. Together with reference TRBV5-1 and TRBJ1-2, the CDR3 gives the full variable domain: KAGVTQTPRYLIKTRGQQVTLSCSPISGHRSVSWYQQTPGQGLQFLFEYFSETQRNKGNFPGRFSGRQFSNSRSEMNVSTLELGDSALYLCASSLTTGEYGYTFGSGTRLTVV.

This sequence joins TRBV5-1 and TRBJ1-1; the D is unclear. The V gene lost 0 bases and the J gene lost 1 base, with 7 bases spanning the gap. CDR1 is SGHRS and CDR2 is YFSETQ in the germline V gene. The CDR3 extends over 14 amino acids. In nucleotides, the CDR3 is TGCGCCAGCAGCTTGGTTGGGAGGAACACTGAAGCTTTCTTT. Translation: CASSLVGRNTEAFF. Drawing the rest from reference TRBV5-1 and TRBJ1-1, the complete variable domain is KAGVTQTPRYLIKTRGQQVTLSCSPISGHRSVSWYQQTPGQGLQFLFEYFSETQRNKGNFPGRFSGRQFSNSRSEMNVSTLELGDSALYLCASSLVGRNTEAFFGQGTRLTVV.

Turning to this clone: At one end the junction does not follow the germline gene, possibly because of a read error. The chain employs TRBV7-9 and TRBJ2-7, with D perhaps matching TRBD2 (5 bases). Per germline, CDR1 SEHNR and CDR2 FQNEAQ (reference sequence). This CDR3 region has 16 residues. CDR3: CSSSLGDGGSSYEQYF. The CDR3 nucleotides are TGTTCCAGCAGCTTAGGTGATGGTGGGAGCTCCTACGAGCAGTACTTC.

The chain joins TRBV6-5 to TRBJ2-3, with TRBD1 identical over 10 bases. CDR1 and CDR2 (germline): MNHEY, SVGAGI. The CDR3 covers 14 residues. V dropped 5 bases and J dropped 5; count of bases not matched to a gene: 4. CDR3 residues: CASSPGTGVDTQYF. CDR3 in DNA: TGTGCCAGCAGTCCCGGGACAGGGGTAGATACGCAGTATTTT.

The gene calls are TRBV2 and TRBJ1-1; D remains unclear. The CDR3 consists of 12 residues. Germline V gene lookup returns CDR1 SNHLY and CDR2 FYNNEI. Trimming left V 10 bases short and J 12 bases short, with 21 bases between. CDR3 region: CATSRDLPGTFF. In DNA form, the CDR3 reads TGTGCCACAAGCCGGGATCTCCCGGGAACTTTCTTT.

The gene calls are TRBV7-8 and TRBJ1-3; D gene uncertain. V was trimmed by 5 bases and J by 0 bases, leaving 14 bases between them. Germline CDR1 and CDR2: SGHVS and FQNEAQ. The CDR3 contains 16 residues. CDR3 DNA: TGTGCCAGCAGCCTCGGACTCCAGAGCTCTGGAAACACCATATATTTT. Its protein is CASSLGLQSSGNTIYF.

J is TRBJ2-3 and V is TRBV19, with no clear D. Germline V gene data show CDR1 as LNHDA and CDR2 as SQIVND (reference sequence). V dropped 1 base and J dropped 4 bases, with 12 bases sitting between them. This CDR3 has 15 residues. The CDR3 region has the DNA TGTGCCAGTAGTATAGTATCACTTGCGCCAGATACGCAGTATTTT. It yields the protein CASSIVSLAPDTQYF.